This TCR beta chain was observed in a study of T cell responses to AZD1222 COVID-19 vaccine. Sequenced by immunoSEQ multiplex PCR; TCRdb stores in-frame clones only, minus some. The table records more than 85,000 clones, about 87% of them present only once. After removal of 0 bases from V and 3 bases from J, the junction contained 3 bases not matched to a gene. The CDR3 runs to 15 residues. Germline-derived CDR1 and CDR2 are SGHRS and YFSETQ. This clone was detected once. The V call is TRBV5-1, the J call TRBJ2-1; 7 nucleotides line up with TRBD2. This TCR was recovered from an adult in good health. Sequencing was performed on peripheral blood, taken on day 0 of AZD1222 vaccination. The CDR3 DNA is TGCGCCAGCAGCTTGGGACTAGCCCTCTACAATGAGCAGTTCTTC. It encodes CASSLGLALYNEQFF. The full variable domain, rest sourced from reference TRBV5-1 and TRBJ2-1, is KAGVTQTPRYLIKTRGQQVTLSCSPISGHRSVSWYQQTPGQGLQFLFEYFSETQRNKGNFPGRFSGRQFSNSRSEMNVSTLELGDSALYLCASSLGLALYNEQFFGPGTRLTVL.